This T cell receptor (beta chain) was retrieved from a study of shared clonotypes between healthy human individuals. Whole-study context: The donor group consisted of two women and a few men, aged 18 to 49. Study observations and caveats: Sharing across four donors was seen in roughly 5% of naive CD4 clonotypes.

Selected positively for CCR7 and CD45RO-negative, naive CD8 cells excluded terminally differentiated effector memory CD45RA+ cells. Profiled with immunoSEQ multiplex PCR; TCRdb holds only in-frame clones, not every one. The data contain around 2,000,000 clones, about 94% of them singletons. In germline, CDR1 is GTSNPN, CDR2 SVGIG (reference sequence). CDR3 length equals 14 residues. As concerns this clone: Antigen unknown.

Sample: naive CD8+ T cells sorted from blood. The chain joins TRBV30 to TRBJ2-7; the D gene is possibly TRBD1 (6 bases). The receptor was isolated from a young man in good health. The CDR3 loop reads CSCAPVGGSYEQYF. As DNA, the CDR3 is TGTTCGTGTGCCCCCGTTGGGGGCTCGTACGAGCAGTACTTC.